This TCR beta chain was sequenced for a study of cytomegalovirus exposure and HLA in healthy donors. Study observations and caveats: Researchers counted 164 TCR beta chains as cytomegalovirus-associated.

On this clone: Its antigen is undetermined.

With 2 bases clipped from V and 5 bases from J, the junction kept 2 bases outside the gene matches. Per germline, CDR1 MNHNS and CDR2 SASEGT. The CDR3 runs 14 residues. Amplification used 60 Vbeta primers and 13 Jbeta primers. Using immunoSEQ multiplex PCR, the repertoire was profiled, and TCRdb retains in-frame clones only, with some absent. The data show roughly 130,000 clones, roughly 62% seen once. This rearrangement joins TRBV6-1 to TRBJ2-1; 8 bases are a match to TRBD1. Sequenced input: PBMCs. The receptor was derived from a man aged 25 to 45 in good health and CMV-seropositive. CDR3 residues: CASSEQGAHNEQFF. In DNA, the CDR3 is TGTGCCAGCAGTGAACAGGGGGCGCACAATGAGCAGTTCTTC.